The entry below gives a single T cell receptor beta chain sequence along with its context. Germline lookup yields CDR1 SGHTA and CDR2 FQGNSA. V was pared by 3 bases and J by 10 bases, with 4 bases of the junction left unmatched. There are 14 residues in the CDR3. The sample comes from a study of blood T cell repertoires in COVID-19. Study in general: The origin of the acute and convalescent COVID-19 samples was the United States, Italy and Spain. The cDNA or gDNA used as material had been derived from T cells, B-cell-depleted T cells, or PBMCs.

In the original analysis: Counts of nucleated cells, estimated from reference gene primer amplification, were obtained. The assay was immunoSEQ multiplex PCR, and TCRdb's table has in-frame clones only and misses some. V and J calls and clone size are copied from that table; D and trimming were computed from the DNA. Here the sample spans about 200,000 clones, roughly 83% being singletons. The chain has TRBV7-2 and TRBJ1-6, with 9 bases lining up with TRBD1. The sequence derives from a man in his forties with acute or convalescent COVID-19. Sequenced sample: peripheral blood. CDR3 sequence (DNA): TGTGCCAGCAGCTTGGACAGGGGCGACTCACCCCTCCACTTT. This gives the protein CASSLDRGDSPLHF.